The 24 T cell receptor beta chains given below trace back to one sample, sequenced in a study of graft-versus-host responses after intestinal transplantation (dated by TCRdb to 2020 to 2022). The library was produced with the immunoSEQ multiplex PCR assay. As stored in TCRdb, this immuneACCESS dataset retains in-frame rearrangements with V and J assigned. A fraction of the clones does not appear; measured against another copy, unresolved V genes explain less than half of the discrepancy, and the remainder lacks a known reason. Across this sample there are approximately 58,000 clones, with 91% seen only once. In total, the top ten clones hold roughly 2.7% of the sample. The source was PBMCs, collected roughly 120 days after intestinal transplantation. These TCRs come from a human patient who received an intestinal transplant, so some T cells may come from the graft donor.

The rearrangement uses TRBV28 and TRBJ2-3; D is ambiguous. Trimming shortened V by 0 bases and J by 1 base, and 11 bases separated the two germline ends. Germline values: CDR1 MDHEN, CDR2 SYDVKM. This CDR3 is 16 amino acids long. CDR3 bases: TGTGCCAGCAGTTTATGGTTAGAAGCAGGCACAGATACGCAGTATTTT. Protein product: CASSLWLEAGTDTQYF.

This chain connects TRBV9 to TRBJ2-3, with a tentative D call TRBD2 (6 bases). There are 18 residues in the CDR3. Germline lookup yields CDR1 SGDLS and CDR2 YYNGEE. V lost 1 base and J lost 1, with 19 bases in between. In DNA, the CDR3 is TGTGCCAGCAGCGTAACGCGGGATAAGTTGTCGGGCACAGATACGCAGTATTTT. Encoded protein: CASSVTRDKLSGTDTQYF.

This chain joins TRBV7-3 and TRBJ2-2; no firm D call. The V gene's germline CDR1 is SGHTA and CDR2 FQGTGA. The CDR3 has 16 residues. Trimming stripped 5 bases from V and 4 bases from J, with 17 bases between. The CDR3 loop reads CASSPLPEYSTGELFF. The CDR3 bases are TGTGCCAGCAGCCCCCTGCCGGAGTATTCCACCGGGGAGCTGTTTTTT.

The gene calls are TRBV7-9 and TRBJ2-7, with 7 positions matching TRBD2. V was pared by 3 bases and J by 7 bases, with 15 bases of the junction left unmatched. Germline CDR1 SEHNR, CDR2 FQNEAQ (reference sequence). This CDR3 comprises 16 residues. CDR3 region: CASSFSGGGPLREQYF. The CDR3 DNA sequence: TGTGCCAGCAGCTTTAGTGGCGGGGGTCCGCTTCGTGAGCAGTACTTC.

A word on this clone: Other DNA sequences in the sample encode the same CDR3. The chain has TRBV5-6 and TRBJ1-1; tentatively, D is TRBD1 (6 bases). Trimming pared 0 bases from V and 4 bases from J, leaving 13 bases between. Germline CDR1 and CDR2: SGHDT and YYEEEE. CDR3 length: 15 amino acids. The CDR3 bases are TGTGCCAGCAGCTTGGGGGCCAGGGGATCCACTGAAGCTTTCTTT. Translating it yields CASSLGARGSTEAFF.

The V call is TRBV7-9, the J call TRBJ2-1, with TRBD1 identical over 8 bases. This CDR3 contains 15 residues. J lost 5 bases, V lost 3 bases, and 6 bases had no gene match. The germline CDR1 and CDR2 sequences are SEHNR and FQNEAQ (reference sequence). The CDR3 nucleotides read TGTGCCAGCAGCTTCCGGACAGGGTTCAACAATGAGCAGTTCTTC. This sequence encodes CASSFRTGFNNEQFF.

This rearrangement joins TRBV4-1 to TRBJ1-4, with TRBD1 matching over 8 bases. This CDR3 region has 15 residues. Trimming cost V 3 bases and J 7 bases; bases outside gene matches: 7. Germline CDR1 reads MGHRA; CDR2 reads YSYEKL. Written as DNA, the CDR3 is TGCGCCAGCAGCCATGCGGACAGGGTGGGTGAAAAACTGTTTTTT. It yields the protein CASSHADRVGEKLFF.

The chain is built from TRBV28 and TRBJ2-7; 7 nucleotides match TRBD1. This CDR3 contains 17 residues. Per germline, CDR1 MDHEN and CDR2 SYDVKM. V trimming: 3 bases; J trimming: 0 bases; junction bases outside the gene matches: 11. The CDR3 sequence: CASSLGIGDSNSYEQYF. The CDR3, as DNA: TGTGCCAGCAGTTTGGGGATAGGGGACAGTAACTCCTACGAGCAGTACTTC.

This chain uses TRBV29-1 with TRBJ1-4, with D perhaps matching TRBD1 (6 bases). In germline, CDR1 is SQVTM, CDR2 ANQGSEA. V was trimmed by 4 bases and J by 6 bases, leaving 15 bases between them. The CDR3 extends over 14 amino acids. The CDR3 DNA reads TGCAGCGTTGGGAAGGGGGGAGGCGATGAAAAACTGTTTTTT. Its protein is CSVGKGGGDEKLFF.

V usage is TRBV7-9 and J usage is TRBJ1-2; unclear D gene. V was cut by 5 bases and J by 11 bases, with 6 bases left in between. The CDR3 runs 9 residues. The germline V gene encodes CDR1 SEHNR and CDR2 FQNEAQ (reference sequence). For the CDR3, the DNA is TGTGCCAGCAGCCTCTCGTACACCTTC. Translation gives CASSLSYTF.

The chain combines TRBV19 with TRBJ1-1; possibly TRBD1 for D (5 bases). This CDR3 spans 17 amino acids. The germline V and J ends were trimmed by 4 bases and 0 bases, with 18 bases remaining between them. Per the germline V gene, CDR1 is LNHDA and CDR2 is SQIVND (reference sequence). CDR3 DNA sequence: TGTGCCAGTAGTAGTCTGTGGGGCAGGTATATGAACACTGAAGCTTTCTTT. It encodes CASSSLWGRYMNTEAFF.

J is TRBJ1-4 and V is TRBV4-1; D unclear. The CDR3 is 15 residues long. Trimming pared 0 bases from V and 5 bases from J, leaving 10 bases between. Germline values: CDR1 MGHRA, CDR2 YSYEKL. This chain's CDR3 is CASSQDLMRNEKLFF. The CDR3 DNA reads as TGCGCCAGCAGCCAAGATCTGATGAGGAATGAAAAACTGTTTTTT.

The chain has TRBV4-2 and TRBJ2-3; no firm D call. Per germline, CDR1 LGHNA and CDR2 YNFKEQ. CDR3 length equals 15 residues. Trimming removed 1 base at V and 0 bases at J, with 8 bases between. The CDR3 DNA follows: TGTGCCAGCAGCCAAGGCGGCGCCAGCACAGATACGCAGTATTTT. Translated: CASSQGGASTDTQYF.

This chain links TRBV18 with TRBJ1-1; D call uncertain. Trimming shortened V by 3 bases and J by 0 bases, and 11 bases separated the two germline ends. In germline, CDR1 is KGHSH, CDR2 LQKENI. The CDR3 loop spans 15 amino acids. CDR3 amino acids: CASSPGSRMNTEAFF. DNA for the CDR3: TGTGCCAGCTCACCGGGGAGCCGAATGAACACTGAAGCTTTCTTT.

The chain links TRBV9 to TRBJ2-3; 10 positions match TRBD2. V trimming: 3 bases; J trimming: 2 bases; junction bases outside the gene matches: 3. Germline V gives CDR1 SGDLS, CDR2 YYNGEE. The CDR3 runs 15 residues. The CDR3 region is CASSALAGATDTQYF. The DNA for the CDR3 is TGTGCCAGCAGCGCCCTAGCGGGGGCCACAGATACGCAGTATTTT. The whole variable domain, filled in from reference TRBV9 and TRBJ2-3, reads DSGVTQTPKHLITATGQRVTLRCSPRSGDLSVYWYQQSLDQGLQFLIQYYNGEERAKGNILERFSAQQFPDLHSELNLSSLELGDSALYFCASSALAGATDTQYFGPGTRLTVL.

This clone was seen once. V gene TRBV27 combines with J gene TRBJ2-5; D is possibly TRBD2 (5 bases). This CDR3 has 13 amino acids. Trimming left V 5 bases short and J 5 bases short, with 12 bases between. Germline V CDR1 and CDR2: MNHEY, SMNVEV (reference sequence). The CDR3 nucleotides read TGTGCCAGCAGTAACAGAGGGTGGGAGACCCAGTACTTC. Amino acid sequence: CASSNRGWETQYF.

Turning to this clone: The junction shows a germline mismatch at one end, possibly a read error. V usage is TRBV19 and J usage is TRBJ1-2; D unclear. There are 10 residues in the CDR3. Germline lookup yields CDR1 LNHDA and CDR2 SQIVND (reference sequence). CDR3 sequence: CASSSYGYTF. CDR3 nucleotides: TGTGCCAGCAGTAGCTATGGCTACACCTTC.

The chain combines TRBV5-4 with TRBJ2-3, with D tentatively TRBD1 or TRBD2 (5 bases each). CDR3 length: 15 amino acids. The V end was cut by 6 bases, the J end by 5 bases, with 19 bases between. In germline, CDR1 is SGHNT, CDR2 YYREEE (reference sequence). The CDR3 region is CASKGSTSFGDTQYF. The CDR3 coding sequence is TGTGCCAGCAAGGGGTCCACTAGTTTCGGAGATACGCAGTATTTT.

This clone was picked up one time. The chain recombines TRBV6-6 with TRBJ1-6; TRBD1 agrees at 9 bases. There are 14 residues in the CDR3. V lost 7 bases to trimming and J lost 10 bases; unmatched junction nucleotides: 8. The germline V gene has CDR1 MNHNY and CDR2 SVGAGI (reference sequence). CDR3 nucleotides: TGTGCCAGCAATACAGGGGGCTTAAGATCACCCCTCCACTTT. Translation gives CASNTGGLRSPLHF.

The chain joins TRBV6-1 to TRBJ1-6; perhaps TRBD1 as D (5 bases). The CDR3 is made up of 13 amino acids. In germline, CDR1 is MNHNS, CDR2 SASEGT. V lost 5 bases and J 16 bases, leaving 18 bases between the germline ends. As DNA, the CDR3 is TGTGCCAGCAGTTTCCGTTGGGGCTTGGATCTCCACTTT. Translated: CASSFRWGLDLHF.

V gene TRBV2 combines with J gene TRBJ2-7; 10 bases align to TRBD2. V lost 0 bases, J lost 0 bases, and 2 bases stayed unmatched. Germline V gene lookup returns CDR1 SNHLY and CDR2 FYNNEI. The CDR3 runs 16 residues. The CDR3, as DNA: TGTGCCAGCAGTGAAGCCGCTAGCGGGAGCTCCTACGAGCAGTACTTC. Protein product: CASSEAASGSSYEQYF.

The table lists this clone with a count of one. The rearrangement uses TRBV11-2 and TRBJ2-7; a weak D match, TRBD1 (6 bases). The germline V gene encodes CDR1 SGHAT and CDR2 FQNNGV. This CDR3 contains 17 residues. Trimming pared 4 bases from V and 2 bases from J, leaving 21 bases between. The CDR3 sequence: CASSSLSGDRPTYEQYF. CDR3 DNA sequence: TGTGCCAGCAGCTCACTAAGCGGCGACAGGCCAACCTACGAGCAGTACTTC.

This chain joins TRBV4-1 and TRBJ2-1; 8 bases agree with TRBD2. This CDR3 is built from 16 residues. Germline V lookup: CDR1 MGHRA, CDR2 YSYEKL. V gave up 0 bases and J gave up 5 bases; unmatched junction bases: 6. CDR3 amino acids: CASSQEGREVDNEQFF. The CDR3, as DNA: TGCGCCAGCAGCCAAGAGGGGCGGGAGGTTGACAATGAGCAGTTCTTC.

The chain uses TRBV5-5 and TRBJ1-4; D is unresolved. The CDR3 sequence is 14 residues long. The germline V gene encodes CDR1 SGHKS and CDR2 YYEKEE (reference sequence). Trimming left V 1 base short and J 6 bases short, with 10 bases between. The CDR3 loop reads CASSLRYRDEKLFF. DNA of the CDR3: TGTGCCAGCAGCTTGCGGTATAGGGATGAAAAACTGTTTTTT. The full variable domain, in which reference TRBV5-5 and TRBJ1-4 provide the parts outside the CDR3, is DAGVTQSPTHLIKTRGQQVTLRCSPISGHKSVSWYQQVLGQGPQFIFQYYEKEERGRGNFPDRFSARQFPNYSSELNVNALLLGDSALYLCASSLRYRDEKLFFGSGTQLSVL.